This TCR beta chain derives from a study of cytomegalovirus exposure and HLA in healthy donors. Notes on this clone: Its antigen is not known.

13 Jbeta primers and 60 Vbeta primers were used for the PCR. Sequencing used immunoSEQ multiplex PCR; TCRdb keeps in-frame clones, though not all of them. The table records some 150,000 clones, roughly 76% of them present only once. V shed 5 bases, J shed 0 bases, and the junction held 12 bases outside the gene matches. CDR1 is LNHDA and CDR2 is SQIVND in the germline V gene (reference sequence). The CDR3 consists of 18 residues. Study findings and constraints: Only CMV serostatus was available as immune exposure information. Most sequenced TCRs were rare (though some public TCRs occurred in many donors).

The chain joins TRBV19 to TRBJ2-7, with 11 positions matching TRBD2. This TCR was recovered from a female donor in good health and CMV-seronegative. Sequencing used PBMCs. CDR3 loop: CASSRGLAGRSSSYEQYF. In DNA, the CDR3 is TGTGCCAGTAGTCGCGGACTAGCGGGCCGTTCCAGCTCCTACGAGCAGTACTTC.